This T cell receptor (beta chain) derives from a study of blood T cell repertoires in COVID-19. Looking at the study overall: Specimens from acute and convalescent COVID-19 originated in the United States, Italy and Spain. In each case, the material was cDNA or gDNA derived from T cells, B-cell-depleted T cells, or PBMCs.

As processed by the authors: Amplification from reference gene primers served as the basis for estimated nucleated cell counts. The table came from immunoSEQ multiplex PCR; TCRdb's copy has only in-frame clones and leaves some out. The D gene and trimming were derived from the DNA, and the V and J assignments and clone size from that table. The table has approximately 300,000 clones, around 86% seen once. The receptor comes from a woman in her forties or fifties with acute or convalescent COVID-19. Sequenced: peripheral blood.

CDR3 region: CATSDGGQNNYGYTF. CDR3 nucleotides: TGTGCCACCAGTGATGGGGGACAGAATAACTATGGCTACACCTTC. The chain recombines TRBV24-1 with TRBJ1-2, with 7 bases identical to TRBD1. CDR3 length: 15 residues. Looked up from germline, CDR1 is KGHDR and CDR2 is SFDVKD. Unmatched junction bases numbered 4, after V lost 3 bases and J lost 1 base.